These 27 T cell receptor beta chains were sequenced from one sample in a study of blood T cell repertoires in COVID-19 (dated by TCRdb to about 2020). The library was obtained by the immunoSEQ multiplex PCR assay. Entries here come from immuneACCESS through TCRdb and include only in-frame sequences with V and J called. Some clones fail to appear in such tables; in the studies checked, an unresolved V gene covers under half of the shortfall, and the cause of the remainder is unknown. The sample table contains about 150,000 clones; only one count was recorded for over 80% of them. Roughly 6.6% of the sample is in the top ten clones. What was sequenced was peripheral blood. Receptor source: an elderly man with acute or convalescent COVID-19.

As to this clone: The junction differs from germline at one of its ends, possibly a read error. The rearrangement uses TRBV7-7 and TRBJ2-3; 7 bases are a match to TRBD2. The CDR3 is 15 residues long. Germline assignment: CDR1 SSHAT and CDR2 FNYEAQ (reference sequence). The CDR3 region has the DNA TGTGCTAGCAGTCCTGGGGGGGATCGTTTAGATACGCAGTATTTT. This codes for CASSPGGDRLDTQYF.

This clone appeared a few times. The J gene is TRBJ1-6, the V gene TRBV30; 7 bases align to TRBD1. The CDR3 runs to 11 residues. Germline CDR1 GTSNPN, CDR2 SVGIG (reference sequence). Trimming at V came to 2 bases and at J to 18 bases, leaving 7 bases not matched to a gene. The CDR3 loop reads CAWSKSDRTHF. The CDR3 nucleotides read TGTGCCTGGAGTAAATCGGACAGGACCCACTTT.

The J gene is TRBJ1-2, the V gene TRBV5-1; the D gene is possibly TRBD1 (5 bases). Trimming pared 0 bases from V and 7 bases from J, leaving 16 bases between. This CDR3 spans 15 amino acids. CDR1 and CDR2 from the germline V gene are SGHRS and YFSETQ. Here the CDR3 reads CASSLAGASGSGYTF. The CDR3 DNA follows: TGCGCCAGCAGCTTGGCTGGGGCGAGTGGCTCTGGCTACACCTTC.

The genes are TRBV2 and TRBJ2-2; no definite D call. Deletions cut 3 bases from V and 3 bases from J, with 14 bases between. Germline V gene sequence: CDR1 SNHLY, CDR2 FYNNEI. The CDR3 runs 16 residues. Here the CDR3 DNA reads TGTGCCAGCAGTGATACCCCATATCAGTACACCGGGGAGCTGTTTTTT. Its protein is CASSDTPYQYTGELFF.

The table lists this clone with a count of one. The rearrangement joins TRBV9 to TRBJ2-5; TRBD1 matches at 7 bases. Germline-derived CDR1 and CDR2 are SGDLS and YYNGEE. The trim removed 0 bases at V and 1 base at J, leaving 3 bases unmatched. The CDR3 totals 15 residues. This CDR3 is CASSVAGQPQETQYF. The CDR3 region has the DNA TGTGCCAGCAGCGTAGCGGGACAGCCCCAAGAGACCCAGTACTTC.

This clone was observed once. This sequence joins TRBV12-3 or TRBV12-4 and TRBJ1-4; a possible D gene is TRBD1 (5 bases). There are 12 residues in the CDR3. V lost 3 bases to trimming and J lost 8 bases, with 7 bases between them. In nucleotides, the CDR3 is TGTGCCAGCAGTTTCCCAGGGGAAAAACTGTTTTTT. This codes for CASSFPGEKLFF.

The chain employs TRBV9 and TRBJ2-1; no reliable D call. The germline V and J ends were trimmed by 0 bases and 8 bases, with 18 bases remaining between them. Looked up from germline, CDR1 is SGDLS and CDR2 is YYNGEE. This CDR3 region has 16 residues. As DNA, the CDR3 is TGTGCCAGCAGCGTAGGCCGGGTGGTGAGTATGGATGAGCAGTTCTTC. It specifies CASSVGRVVSMDEQFF.

V usage is TRBV5-1 and J usage is TRBJ1-6; D is uncertain. The V end was cut by 0 bases, the J end by 6 bases, with 7 bases between. This CDR3 is 14 amino acids long. CDR1 is SGHRS, CDR2 YFSETQ, per germline. DNA for the CDR3: TGCGCCAGCAGCTTGGACAGCACTAATTCACCCCTCCACTTT. Amino acid sequence: CASSLDSTNSPLHF.

In DNA, the CDR3 is TGTGCCAGCAGTTTATTCAGGAACACTGAAGCTTTCTTT. Translating gives CASSLFRNTEAFF. V gene TRBV12-3 or TRBV12-4 combines with J gene TRBJ1-1, with D unresolved. The CDR3 runs 13 residues. The ends were cut back, 2 bases at V and 1 base at J, with 5 bases in the middle.

The chain is built from TRBV6-6 and TRBJ1-6, with 10 positions matching TRBD1. Germline V gene sequence: CDR1 MNHNY, CDR2 SVGAGI (reference sequence). Trimming at V came to 5 bases and at J to 14 bases, leaving 12 bases not matched to a gene. CDR3 length: 15 amino acids. The CDR3 loop is CASSTSGTGASSLHF. Written as DNA, the CDR3 is TGTGCCAGCAGTACATCCGGGACAGGGGCTTCGTCCCTCCACTTT.

The chain joins TRBV4-2 to TRBJ2-3, with 9 nucleotides matching TRBD2. With 1 base clipped from V and 5 bases from J, the junction kept 10 bases outside the gene matches. The CDR3 totals 17 residues. Germline V gene data show CDR1 as LGHNA and CDR2 as YNFKEQ. CDR3 DNA sequence: TGTGCCAGCAGCCAAGTAGCTAGCGGGATCGTGGGAGATACGCAGTATTTT. This gives the protein CASSQVASGIVGDTQYF.

This chain links TRBV30 with TRBJ2-7; D may be TRBD2 (5 bases). This CDR3 has 12 amino acids. The V gene's germline CDR1 is GTSNPN and CDR2 SVGIG (reference sequence). V was clipped by 0 bases and J by 6 bases, with 9 bases between them. The CDR3 bases are TGTGCCTGGAGTGTACCGGGGATCGAGCAGTACTTC. As protein: CAWSVPGIEQYF.

The rearrangement links TRBV2 to TRBJ2-5; possible D gene TRBD2, 5 bases. V was shortened by 2 bases and J by 5 bases, with 15 bases between the two germline ends. The CDR3 loop spans 15 amino acids. Per germline, CDR1 SNHLY and CDR2 FYNNEI. CDR3 region: CASSEIGGYGETQYF. DNA for the CDR3: TGTGCCAGCAGTGAAATCGGAGGATACGGCGAGACCCAGTACTTC.

The chain is built from TRBV9 and TRBJ2-7, with TRBD1 identical over 10 bases. The CDR3 covers 15 residues. J gave up 4 bases and V 4 bases, and 8 bases lay outside the gene matches. Germline CDR1 is SGDLS and CDR2 is YYNGEE. The CDR3 region has the DNA TGTGCCAGCAGCACCAGACAGGGGGCGCGGTACGAGCAGTACTTC. As protein: CASSTRQGARYEQYF.

The chain combines TRBV3-1 (or the pseudogene TRBV3-2) with TRBJ2-5, with a weak D call TRBD2 (5 bases). V lost 4 bases, J lost 3 bases, and 12 bases lay in between. The length of the CDR3 is 14 residues. CDR1 and CDR2 (germline): LGHDT, YNNKEL (reference sequence). The CDR3 DNA reads TGTGCCAGCAGCCGAGACTATACCAAAGAGACCCAGTACTTC. Protein sequence: CASSRDYTKETQYF.

The chain joins TRBV7-2 to TRBJ2-4, with TRBD2 matching over 9 bases. Germline CDR1 and CDR2: SGHTA and FQGNSA. The CDR3 consists of 15 residues. V was clipped by 1 base and J by 7 bases; unmatched bases: 5. The CDR3 sequence: CASSLDSTSGNIQYF. The CDR3 DNA reads TGTGCCAGCAGCTTAGACTCAACTAGCGGGAACATTCAGTACTTC.

V usage is TRBV20-1 and J usage is TRBJ2-7, with 9 bases lining up with TRBD1. The CDR3 length is 14 residues. V dropped 3 bases and J dropped 6; count of bases not matched to a gene: 9. CDR1 DFQATT and CDR2 SNEGSKA come from the germline V gene (reference sequence). CDR3 nucleotides: TGCAGTGCTAGTTCCGGGACAGGGCCCCTCGAGCAGTACTTC. Residues: CSASSGTGPLEQYF.

The rearrangement joins TRBV7-3 to TRBJ1-2; 9 nucleotides align to TRBD1. This CDR3 spans 17 amino acids. Trimming cost V 2 bases and J 8 bases; bases outside gene matches: 15. CDR1 SGHTA and CDR2 FQGTGA come from the germline V gene. CDR3 sequence (DNA): TGTGCCAGCAGCTTATTCCTTGGACAGGGGCCCGGGAGCGGCTACACCTTC. Protein: CASSLFLGQGPGSGYTF.

The chain has TRBV27 and TRBJ2-1, with 8 bases fitting TRBD1. V shed 3 bases and J 9 bases; nucleotides not matched to a gene: 10. Germline V gene sequence: CDR1 MNHEY, CDR2 SMNVEV (reference sequence). CDR3 length: 15 residues. The CDR3 sequence: CASSFNNRGKGEQFF. CDR3 nucleotide sequence: TGTGCCAGCAGTTTTAATAACAGGGGGAAGGGTGAGCAGTTCTTC.

The chain links TRBV5-1 to TRBJ2-7, with 11 bases that match TRBD1. This CDR3 contains 17 residues. V was clipped by 0 bases and J by 3 bases; unmatched bases: 8. Germline assignment: CDR1 SGHRS and CDR2 YFSETQ. DNA of the CDR3: TGCGCCAGCAGCTTGGACGGGACAGGGGGTTCCATCTACGAGCAGTACTTC. Translating gives CASSLDGTGGSIYEQYF.

V gene TRBV19 combines with J gene TRBJ1-1; D ambiguous. V was shortened by 3 bases and J by 1 base, with 9 bases between the two germline ends. This CDR3 has 14 amino acids. Germline-derived CDR1 and CDR2 are LNHDA and SQIVND (reference sequence). The CDR3 coding sequence is TGTGCCAGTAGTATGGGTAGCGGGAACACTGAAGCTTTCTTT. Its protein is CASSMGSGNTEAFF.

V usage is TRBV24-1 and J usage is TRBJ2-2, with D possibly matching TRBD1 (6 bases). V shed 3 bases and J shed 3 bases, with 10 bases lying between them. The CDR3 length is 15 residues. Germline assignment: CDR1 KGHDR and CDR2 SFDVKD. DNA of the CDR3: TGTGCCACCAGTGATCCGAACAGGGACACCGGGGAGCTGTTTTTT. It yields the protein CATSDPNRDTGELFF.

This clone was observed once. J is TRBJ1-1 and V is TRBV27; D possibly corresponds to TRBD1 (5 bases). The CDR3 consists of 16 residues. The germline V gene has CDR1 MNHEY and CDR2 SMNVEV (reference sequence). The V end lost 6 bases, the J end lost 0 bases, and 17 bases lay between the germline ends. The CDR3 is CASSLSAGLLNTEAFF. The CDR3 DNA follows: TGTGCCAGCAGCCTGTCAGCAGGGCTTTTGAACACTGAAGCTTTCTTT.

V gene TRBV5-4 combines with J gene TRBJ2-1; no definite D call. Per the germline V gene, CDR1 is SGHNT and CDR2 is YYREEE (reference sequence). Trimming stripped 4 bases from V and 3 bases from J, with 8 bases between. The CDR3 extends over 13 amino acids. The CDR3 here is CASSLDGYNEQFF. The CDR3 coding sequence is TGTGCCAGCAGCCTGGACGGCTACAATGAGCAGTTCTTC.

The chain employs TRBV7-3 and TRBJ2-3, with 9 positions matching TRBD2. Germline CDR1 SGHTA, CDR2 FQGTGA. V dropped 4 bases and J dropped 1; count of bases not matched to a gene: 6. The CDR3 length is 16 residues. This chain's CDR3 is CASSSMGLAGTDTQYF. The CDR3 bases are TGTGCCAGCAGCTCCATGGGACTAGCCGGCACAGATACGCAGTATTTT. Full variable domain (remainder filled in from reference TRBV7-3 and TRBJ2-3): GAGVSQTPSNKVTEKGKYVELRCDPISGHTALYWYRQSLGQGPEFLIYFQGTGAADDSGLPNDRFFAVRPEGSVSTLKIQRTERGDSAVYLCASSSMGLAGTDTQYFGPGTRLTVL.

V is TRBV28 and J is TRBJ1-5, with 7 positions matching TRBD1. The CDR3 contains 15 residues. The germline V gene encodes CDR1 MDHEN and CDR2 SYDVKM. The ends lost 3 bases at V and 7 bases at J; junction bases unmatched: 9. CDR3 sequence reads: CASSLRGGNVQPQHF. The CDR3 region has the DNA TGTGCCAGCAGTTTGAGAGGGGGCAACGTGCAGCCCCAGCATTTT. The whole variable domain, filled in from reference TRBV28 and TRBJ1-5, reads DVKVTQSSRYLVKRTGEKVFLECVQDMDHENMFWYRQDPGLGLRLIYFSYDVKMKEKGDIPEGYSVSREKKERFSLILESASTNQTSMYLCASSLRGGNVQPQHFGDGTRLSIL.

The chain carries TRBV5-1 and TRBJ2-5; tentatively, D is TRBD1 (6 bases). The germline CDR1 and CDR2 sequences are SGHRS and YFSETQ. Trimming took 4 bases from V and 4 from J, leaving 11 bases between them. There are 13 residues in the CDR3. CDR3 loop: CASSQGQLETQYF. As DNA, the CDR3 is TGCGCCAGCAGCCAGGGACAATTAGAGACCCAGTACTTC.